Following are 2 T cell receptor beta chains from one sample sequenced in a study of tumor-infiltrating lymphocytes in primary liver carcinoma (TCRdb year 2017). Blood RNA was extracted from unsorted whole blood using TRIzol reagent, and germline DNA was obtained with the DNeasy Blood & Tissue kit. TCRdb lists the instrument as Illumina HiSeq 2500. Starting from 500 to 600 ng total RNA, TCRbeta-specific cDNA was produced by reverse transcription with a constant-region primer and ProtoScript II reverse transcriptase. Three nested multiplex PCR rounds, following a slightly modified ARM-PCR procedure, were used to build the TCRbeta libraries. Each of the first two PCR rounds ran for about 9 cycles and used multiplex TRBV1-TRBV30 forward primers together with a Cbeta reverse primer. The public sequencing data were trimmed at Q25 with fastp and processed into clonotypes with MiXCR by TCRdb, which kept only in-frame beta chains. Rows with one shared CDR3 protein collapse into an entry with the most common genes and DNA. Recorded for this sample are roughly 330,000 distinct CDR3 sequences; about 65% of them occurred a single time. In total, the top ten clones hold roughly 6.5% of the sample.

The sequencing input was peripheral blood. Source of these receptors: a man aged 35 to 55 with primary liver carcinoma and hepatitis B virus infection.

On this clonotype itself: Mismatch with germline at one junction end may stem from a read error. The rearrangement links TRBV11-2 to TRBJ2-1; D not certain. Germline V gene data show CDR1 as SGHAT and CDR2 as FQNNGV. The CDR3 is 14 amino acids. The CDR3 DNA is TGTGCCAGCAGCTTAGAGACTGGTTACAATGAGCAGTCCTTC. Translating it yields CASSLETGYNEQSF.

Concerning this clonotype itself: With a much larger clone just one base away, this may be a read error. The chain has TRBV6-5 and TRBJ2-7; D perhaps matches TRBD2 (6 bases). Between the trimmed V and J ends, which lost 4 bases and 2 bases, there was a span of 15 bases. The CDR3 is made up of 15 amino acids. Looked up from germline, CDR1 is MNHEY and CDR2 is SVGAGI. The CDR3 reads CASSFRTIYPYEQYF. The CDR3 nucleotides read TGTGCCAGCAGTTTTAGGACTATCTACCCCTACGAGCAGTACTTC.